This T cell receptor (beta chain) derives from a study of technical replicates of blood from a few donors. The germline V gene has CDR1 SGHAT and CDR2 FQNNGV. V lost 1 base and J lost 0, with 7 bases in between. The CDR3 runs to 15 residues. Method: immunoSEQ multiplex PCR; TCRdb's copy keeps in-frame clones and lacks some. The repertoire has fewer than 90,000 clones, about 91% of them found once; the top ten carry 0.41%. Source material: T cells isolated from PBMCs. This TCR derives from a human donor in good health. The chain combines TRBV11-2 with TRBJ2-4; D gene unclear. The CDR3 DNA sequence: TGTGCCAGCAGCTTAGCTCGGTTAGCCAAAAACATTCAGTACTTC. This gives the protein CASSLARLAKNIQYF.